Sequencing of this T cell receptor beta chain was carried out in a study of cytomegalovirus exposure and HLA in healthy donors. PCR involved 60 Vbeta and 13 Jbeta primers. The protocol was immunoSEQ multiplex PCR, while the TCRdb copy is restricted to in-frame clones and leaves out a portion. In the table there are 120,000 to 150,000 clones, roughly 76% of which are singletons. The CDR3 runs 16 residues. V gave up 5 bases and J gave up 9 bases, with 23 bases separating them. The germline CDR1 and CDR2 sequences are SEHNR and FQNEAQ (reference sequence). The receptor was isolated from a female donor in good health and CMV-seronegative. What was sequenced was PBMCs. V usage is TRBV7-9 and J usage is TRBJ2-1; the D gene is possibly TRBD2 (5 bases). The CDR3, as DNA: TGTGCCAGCAGCCAAACGGGGTCGGTTTGGGCTGGTGAGCAGTTCTTC. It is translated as CASSQTGSVWAGEQFF.